This T cell receptor beta chain was identified during a study of blood T cell repertoires in COVID-19. Turning to the study itself: Material from acute and convalescent COVID-19 was sourced from the United States, Italy and Spain. PBMCs, B-cell-depleted T cells, or T cells were the source of the cDNA or gDNA that made up the material.

In the source study's methods: Amplification of reference gene primers was used by the study to estimate nucleated cell counts. Using immunoSEQ multiplex PCR, the repertoire was profiled, and TCRdb retains in-frame clones only, with some absent. From that table come the V and J calls and clone size; the DNA was used to work out D and trimming. The sample shows under 300,000 clones, around 86% of them seen only once. The sequenced material came from peripheral blood. The receptor's source is a man between 18 and 29 years old with active or convalescent COVID-19.

For the CDR3, the DNA is TGTGCCAGCTCACCTTCCCGCAGGGCTAGCGGGTACCAAGAGACCCAGTACTTC. Translating gives CASSPSRRASGYQETQYF. V gene TRBV18 combines with J gene TRBJ2-5; TRBD2 agrees at 8 bases. Germline lookup yields CDR1 KGHSH and CDR2 LQKENI. Unmatched junction bases numbered 12, after V lost 3 bases and J lost 0 bases. This CDR3 has 18 amino acids. The full variable domain, in which reference TRBV18 and TRBJ2-5 provide the parts outside the CDR3, is NAGVMQNPRHLVRRRGQEARLRCSPMKGHSHVYWYRQLPEEGLKFMVYLQKENIIDESGMPKERFSAEFPKEGPSILRIQQVVRGDSAAYFCASSPSRRASGYQETQYFGPGTRLLVL.